This T cell receptor (beta chain) was recorded in a study of T-cell memory formation after mild COVID-19 (dated by TCRdb to the early 2020s). In the study overall: Most TCR sequence clusters were specific to one of the two donors. T-cell clones expanding and contracting after mild COVID-19 in a couple of donors were tracked by longitudinal TCRalpha and TCRbeta repertoire sequencing. The cohort comprised two young, previously healthy adult volunteers, one female and one male.

Ficoll-Paque density gradient centrifugation was used to isolate PBMCs. General conclusions and limits of the study: Balanced CD4/CD8 phenotypes were observed for clones contracting from day 15 to 85, whereas a bias towards CD4+ was observed for a second wave of clones expanding from day 15 to 37. Some responding clones were detected in pre-infection memory, suggesting pre-existing cross-reactive memory T cells joined the SARS-CoV-2 response. Whether the second-wave clones peaking on day 37 were SARS-CoV-2 specific was not confirmed. The study covered only a couple of mild cases, and larger cohorts including severe cases with pre-infection samples were considered necessary. Contracting CD4+ clones appeared mostly in the CM and EM memory subsets, whereas CD8+ clones were enriched in EMRA.

The CDR1 and CDR2 encoded by the germline V gene are LGHNA and YSLEER. Ends trimmed: V by 0 bases, J by 2 bases; bases unmatched to a gene: 4. The CDR3 runs 17 amino acids, cysteine and phenylalanine included. Of all the DNA, just the CDR3 is kept, 51 bases in frame from base 1. Sequencing relied on an Illumina NovaSeq 6000. TCRalpha and TCRbeta cDNA libraries were constructed by 5'RACE with constant-segment primers, with sample barcodes and unique molecular identifiers being introduced. RNA was extracted from every sample with Trizol reagent. Library amplification was performed in two PCR steps, and a second sample barcode and Illumina TruSeq adapters were introduced in the second step. Libraries were sequenced on an Illumina NovaSeq with 2 x 150 bp paired-end reads. The paper's processing steps were these. Demultiplexing of reads and collapsing into UMI-guided consensus sequences were performed with migec v1.2.7. Using mixcr v2.1.11, UMI consensuses were aligned to TRA and TRB V and J templates and then assembled into clonotypes. Clonotypes were classified as expanded or contracted when called significant by both edgeR and NoisET, with noise models trained on biological replicates. For edgeR calls, a false discovery rate-adjusted p below 0.01 and a log2 fold-change threshold of 1 were applied. As an exploratory analysis of dynamics, max-normalized trajectories of the 1000 most abundant clonotypes were examined by PCA with hierarchical clustering. Separately sequenced CD4+ and CD8+ repertoires were used to assign a CD4 or CD8 phenotype to each responding clone. TCRdb passed the public sequencing reads through fastp at Q25 and MiXCR, retaining productive beta sequences. Under each unique CDR3 protein, matching rows form one entry showing the most common genes and DNA. For this entry, the V and J calls and clone size follow TCRdb and not the study's own pipeline. This sample gives more than 300,000 distinct CDR3 sequences in total; roughly 13% of them show up just once. The top ten hold about 20% of the sample.

This clonotype has a count of ten or more. No antigen is known for it. No much larger clone exists at a distance of one base, and base qualities are not known. Sequenced: PBMCs or a T cell subset sorted from them (not recorded which). This sequence originates from a man aged 18 to 35 who had mild COVID-19 (a few samples of this study predate the infection). The sample titles of this study are shuffled in the database, so cell type and time point are left out; the donor was told from shared clones. The rearranged segments are TRBV4-3 and TRBJ2-3; TRBD2 matches 11 bases in the middle. The CDR3 sequence is CASSQDSGGGFTDTQYF. The sequenced DNA: TGCGCCAGCAGCCAAGATAGCGGGGGGGGATTCACAGATACGCAGTATTTT.